The 27 T cell receptor beta chains given below trace back to one sample, sequenced in a study of blood T cell repertoires in COVID-19. The protocol was immunoSEQ multiplex PCR, while the TCRdb copy is restricted to in-frame clones and leaves out a portion. The table lists 200,000 to 300,000 clones, about nine tenths of them singletons. The sample consisted of PBMCs or T cells enriched from blood (not recorded which). The receptors originated from a woman aged 40 to 50 with acute COVID-19.

The chain combines TRBV20-1 with TRBJ2-7; 11 bases are a match to TRBD2. Germline lookup yields CDR1 DFQATT and CDR2 SNEGSKA (reference sequence). The CDR3 is 15 amino acids. Trimming took 3 bases from V and 2 from J; bases not matched to a gene: 6. DNA for the CDR3: TGCAGTGCTAGTGGGACTAGCGGAGAACCCTACGAGCAGTACTTC. Its protein is CSASGTSGEPYEQYF.

The chain couples TRBV14 to TRBJ2-1, with D possibly TRBD2 on 6 matching bases. Germline values: CDR1 SGHDN, CDR2 FVKESK. There are 17 residues in the CDR3. V was trimmed by 0 bases and J by 6 bases, leaving 18 bases between them. CDR3 DNA: TGTGCCAGCAGCCAAGATTATACTTCGCGGGAATTCAATGAGCAGTTCTTC. Encoded protein: CASSQDYTSREFNEQFF.

The V call is TRBV7-9, the J call TRBJ2-7; D is ambiguous. Germline V gene sequence: CDR1 SEHNR, CDR2 FQNEAQ (reference sequence). Trimming took 8 bases from V and 0 from J, leaving 5 bases between them. The CDR3 runs 11 residues. The CDR3 nucleotides are TGTGCCAGCTCCGGCTCCTACGAGCAGTACTTC. Amino acids: CASSGSYEQYF.

This sequence joins TRBV7-9 and TRBJ2-7; TRBD2 aligns across 8 bases. Germline-derived CDR1 and CDR2 are SEHNR and FQNEAQ (reference sequence). Losses at the gene ends were 3 bases for V and 0 bases for J; bases not matched to a gene: 1. The CDR3 has 14 residues. For the CDR3, the DNA is TGTGCCAGCAGCTTCAGCGGGAGCTCCTACGAGCAGTACTTC. As protein: CASSFSGSSYEQYF.

This chain links TRBV19 with TRBJ1-5; unclear D gene. The CDR3 extends over 15 amino acids. Germline V gene sequence: CDR1 LNHDA, CDR2 SQIVND (reference sequence). Trimming shortened V by 1 base and J by 4 bases, and 11 bases separated the two germline ends. This chain's CDR3 is CASSIGGSRNQPQHF. The CDR3 DNA sequence: TGTGCCAGTAGTATAGGAGGGTCCCGAAATCAGCCCCAGCATTTT.

The chain carries TRBV5-1 and TRBJ2-7, with D possibly matching TRBD1 (5 bases). The CDR3 covers 14 residues. V was shortened by 0 bases and J by 6 bases, with 13 bases between the two germline ends. CDR1 SGHRS and CDR2 YFSETQ come from the germline V gene. The CDR3 nucleotides read TGCGCCAGCAGCTTGGGCCTGCAGGGCGGCGAGCAGTACGTC. It specifies CASSLGLQGGEQYV.

This chain connects TRBV6-5 to TRBJ2-3, with 8 bases that match TRBD1. Germline CDR1 MNHEY, CDR2 SVGAGI. The CDR3 loop spans 16 amino acids. The J segment lost 0 bases and the V segment lost 0 bases, leaving 2 bases of the junction unmatched. The CDR3 nucleotides are TGTGCCAGCAGTTACTCTCGGACAGGGAGCACAGATACGCAGTATTTT. Its translation is CASSYSRTGSTDTQYF.

This chain joins TRBV11-2 and TRBJ2-3; TRBD2 matches at 8 bases. CDR3 length: 16 amino acids. Germline values: CDR1 SGHAT, CDR2 FQNNGV. V was pared by 5 bases and J by 2 bases, with 9 bases of the junction left unmatched. CDR3 amino acids: CASSVGTRFLTDTQYF. The CDR3 coding sequence is TGTGCCAGCAGCGTCGGGACTAGGTTTCTCACAGATACGCAGTATTTT.

The rearrangement links TRBV30 to TRBJ1-5; D possibly corresponds to TRBD1 (6 bases). V lost 2 bases, J lost 2 bases, and 16 bases lay in between. This CDR3 contains 16 residues. Per the germline V gene, CDR1 is GTSNPN and CDR2 is SVGIG (reference sequence). The chain's CDR3 is CAWSSIQGFGNQPQHF. The CDR3 nucleotides are TGTGCCTGGAGTTCCATACAGGGATTCGGCAATCAGCCCCAGCATTTT.

The chain has TRBV4-1 and TRBJ1-5; TRBD1 agrees at 11 bases. Germline CDR1 reads MGHRA; CDR2 reads YSYEKL. The CDR3 extends over 18 amino acids. Unmatched junction bases numbered 7, after V lost 3 bases and J lost 0 bases. For the CDR3, the DNA is TGCGCCAGCAGCCACAGGACAGGGGGCCCTTATAGCAATCAGCCCCAGCATTTT. Amino acids: CASSHRTGGPYSNQPQHF.

V usage is TRBV5-1 and J usage is TRBJ2-1; TRBD2 agrees at 8 bases. V shed 4 bases and J 9 bases; nucleotides not matched to a gene: 15. The CDR3 contains 16 residues. CDR1 SGHRS and CDR2 YFSETQ come from the germline V gene. CDR3 amino acids: CASSEYSHTSGGEQFF. CDR3 bases: TGCGCCAGCAGCGAATATTCCCACACTAGCGGTGGTGAGCAGTTCTTC.

In regard to this clone: Other DNA variants within this sample encode the same CDR3. The chain joins TRBV19 to TRBJ2-7; 7 nucleotides align to TRBD1. The CDR3 totals 13 residues. Per the germline V gene, CDR1 is LNHDA and CDR2 is SQIVND (reference sequence). V lost 3 bases to trimming and J lost 3 bases; unmatched junction nucleotides: 2. The CDR3 protein is CASSIGTVYEQYF. In nucleotides, the CDR3 is TGTGCCAGTAGTATCGGGACAGTCTACGAGCAGTACTTC.

The chain couples TRBV2 to TRBJ2-4, with D possibly TRBD1 on 5 matching bases. This CDR3 comprises 15 residues. Per the germline V gene, CDR1 is SNHLY and CDR2 is FYNNEI. V was shortened by 6 bases and J by 6 bases, with 18 bases between the two germline ends. CDR3 nucleotides: TGTGCCAGCAGGGTGACAGAAAATAACCGAAACATTCAGTACTTC. This gives the protein CASRVTENNRNIQYF.

V gene TRBV30 combines with J gene TRBJ2-2, with D maybe TRBD1 (6 bases). Germline values: CDR1 GTSNPN, CDR2 SVGIG (reference sequence). V lost 8 bases, J lost 5 bases, and 18 bases lay in between. The CDR3 consists of 14 residues. The DNA for the CDR3 is TGTGCCGGTACCGGGACACCTTCGACCGGGGAGCTGTTTTTT. Its translation: CAGTGTPSTGELFF.

The J gene is TRBJ2-5, the V gene TRBV7-9, with 13 nucleotides matching TRBD2. Germline V lookup: CDR1 SEHNR, CDR2 FQNEAQ (reference sequence). The V gene end was trimmed by 3 bases and the J gene end by 1 base; junction bases not matched to a gene: 2. The CDR3 runs 16 residues. CDR3 bases: TGTGCCAGCAGCTTCGGACTAGCGGGAGTCCAAGAGACCCAGTACTTC. This translates into CASSFGLAGVQETQYF.

The V call is TRBV6-5, the J call TRBJ2-5; TRBD2 might be the D (5 bases). The germline V gene has CDR1 MNHEY and CDR2 SVGAGI. V lost 1 base and J 0 bases, leaving 12 bases between the germline ends. The CDR3 is 16 amino acids. In DNA, the CDR3 is TGTGCCAGCAGTTACTGGGCTAGCTGGGACCAAGAGACCCAGTACTTC. This gives the protein CASSYWASWDQETQYF.

This clone was picked up one time. The rearrangement uses TRBV23-1 and TRBJ2-1, with 10 bases lining up with TRBD1. TRBV23-1 is an open reading frame, and its role is uncertain. This CDR3 comprises 16 residues. Losses at the gene ends were 0 bases for V and 5 bases for J; bases not matched to a gene: 4. The CDR3 region is CASSQSTGGSDNEQFF. Written as DNA, the CDR3 is TGCGCCAGCAGTCAATCGACAGGGGGCTCTGACAATGAGCAGTTCTTC.

The genes are TRBV5-1 and TRBJ2-5, with a weak D call TRBD2 (6 bases). There are 16 residues in the CDR3. The germline CDR1 and CDR2 sequences are SGHRS and YFSETQ. V was trimmed by 4 bases and J by 3 bases, leaving 19 bases between them. The CDR3 loop reads CASSVQPGLEEETQYF. The CDR3, as DNA: TGCGCCAGCAGCGTGCAACCGGGACTCGAGGAAGAGACCCAGTACTTC.

This chain joins TRBV5-1 and TRBJ2-1, with TRBD2 identical over 12 bases. The trim removed 3 bases at V and 6 bases at J, leaving 10 bases unmatched. Germline V lookup: CDR1 SGHRS, CDR2 YFSETQ. The length of the CDR3 is 17 residues. The CDR3 protein is CASSSLAGGPGSNEQFF. The CDR3 DNA sequence: TGCGCCAGCAGCTCCCTAGCGGGAGGGCCGGGGAGCAATGAGCAGTTCTTC.

The gene calls are TRBV28 and TRBJ1-5; D unresolved. V dropped 3 bases and J dropped 5 bases, with 8 bases sitting between them. Germline values: CDR1 MDHEN, CDR2 SYDVKM. CDR3 length: 13 amino acids. The CDR3, as DNA: TGTGCCAGCAGTTTTCGGGGATATCAGCCCCAGCATTTT. Its protein product is CASSFRGYQPQHF. Filled out from reference TRBV28 and TRBJ1-5, the complete variable domain reads DVKVTQSSRYLVKRTGEKVFLECVQDMDHENMFWYRQDPGLGLRLIYFSYDVKMKEKGDIPEGYSVSREKKERFSLILESASTNQTSMYLCASSFRGYQPQHFGDGTRLSIL.

This chain joins TRBV6-5 and TRBJ2-3; D possibly corresponds to TRBD2 (7 bases). Trimming shortened V by 6 bases and J by 2 bases, and 12 bases separated the two germline ends. The germline CDR1 and CDR2 sequences are MNHEY and SVGAGI. CDR3 size: 14 residues. DNA of the CDR3: TGTGCCAGCAGAGGGGGAGGGGACACAGATACGCAGTATTTT. Its protein product is CASRGGGDTDTQYF.

This chain joins TRBV12-3 or TRBV12-4 and TRBJ2-2, with D unresolved. V was trimmed by 5 bases and J by 1 base, leaving 5 bases between them. The CDR3 is 13 residues long. The CDR3 sequence is CASSVLNTGELFF. CDR3 coding DNA: TGTGCCAGCAGTGTCCTGAACACCGGGGAGCTGTTTTTT.

In its sample, this clone was seen a few times. This chain connects TRBV28 to TRBJ1-2; TRBD1 is a possible D gene (6 bases). V was shortened by 3 bases and J by 4 bases, with 12 bases between the two germline ends. Germline V gene lookup returns CDR1 MDHEN and CDR2 SYDVKM. This CDR3 spans 14 amino acids. CDR3 DNA sequence: TGTGCCAGCAGTTTGGACAGCCCGGGCTATGGCTACACCTTC. As protein: CASSLDSPGYGYTF.

CDR3 residues: CASSVVGRSLDTQYF. As DNA, the CDR3 is TGTGCCAGCAGCGTAGTTGGTCGTAGTCTAGATACGCAGTATTTT. The gene calls are TRBV9 and TRBJ2-3; D is ambiguous. Looked up from germline, CDR1 is SGDLS and CDR2 is YYNGEE. V was cut by 0 bases and J by 5 bases, with 13 bases left in between. This CDR3 comprises 15 residues.

The CDR3 nucleotides read TGCAGCGGTGGACGGGAAAACTATGGCTACACCTTC. This codes for CSGGRENYGYTF. V is TRBV29-1 and J is TRBJ1-2; D gene uncertain. CDR1 is SQVTM, CDR2 ANQGSEA, per germline. The V end was cut by 7 bases, the J end by 2 bases, with 11 bases between. The CDR3 is 12 amino acids.

CDR3 protein: CASSPGQSYEQYV. DNA for the CDR3: TGTGCCAGCAGCCCGGGACAGTCCTACGAGCAGTACGTC. The rearrangement joins TRBV27 to TRBJ2-7; 7 positions agree with TRBD1. Germline V gene lookup returns CDR1 MNHEY and CDR2 SMNVEV (reference sequence). There are 13 residues in the CDR3. Trimming at V came to 6 bases and at J to 1 base, leaving 3 bases not matched to a gene.

CDR3 loop: CARQSNTEAFF. CDR3 coding DNA: TGTGCCAGGCAGTCGAACACTGAAGCTTTCTTT. The J gene is TRBJ1-1, the V gene TRBV2, with no clear D. V was clipped by 9 bases and J by 1 base, with 6 bases between them. CDR1 SNHLY and CDR2 FYNNEI come from the germline V gene. This CDR3 is 11 amino acids long.